The 13 T cell receptor beta chains presented below share a single source sample, sequenced in a study of blood T cell repertoires in COVID-19. Produced via immunoSEQ multiplex PCR; TCRdb's table is partial and in-frame only. The sample has 55,000 to 90,000 clones, around 86% seen once. Specimen: peripheral blood. These receptors all come from a woman aged 55-70 years with acute or convalescent COVID-19.

This chain links TRBV7-8 with TRBJ2-7; D is perhaps TRBD2 (5 bases). V was shortened by 3 bases and J by 2 bases, with 14 bases between the two germline ends. Per germline, CDR1 SGHVS and CDR2 FQNEAQ. This CDR3 contains 15 residues. Here the CDR3 DNA reads TGTGCCAGCAGCTTCGGGGTGGGTTCAACCTACGAGCAGTACTTC. Protein sequence: CASSFGVGSTYEQYF.

V is TRBV5-5 and J is TRBJ2-3, with TRBD2 as a possible D gene (5 bases). The germline V gene has CDR1 SGHKS and CDR2 YYEKEE (reference sequence). This CDR3 spans 14 amino acids. V was clipped by 3 bases and J by 1 base, with 9 bases between them. The CDR3 spells CASSYLGGTDTQYF. CDR3 in DNA: TGTGCCAGCAGCTACCTCGGGGGCACAGATACGCAGTATTTT. Supplemented by reference TRBV5-5 and TRBJ2-3, the full variable domain reads DAGVTQSPTHLIKTRGQQVTLRCSPISGHKSVSWYQQVLGQGPQFIFQYYEKEERGRGNFPDRFSARQFPNYSSELNVNALLLGDSALYLCASSYLGGTDTQYFGPGTRLTVL.

This clone has only one observation. This chain uses TRBV30 with TRBJ2-1; TRBD2 matches at 8 bases. CDR3 length: 14 amino acids. Trimming cost V 5 bases and J 5 bases; bases outside gene matches: 8. From germline, CDR1 is GTSNPN and CDR2 SVGIG (reference sequence). For the CDR3, the DNA is TGTGCCTGGGGATCGGGGGGGCCGAACAATGAGCAGTTCTTC. Residues: CAWGSGGPNNEQFF.

This sequence joins TRBV6-1 and TRBJ1-5; D uncertain. The CDR3 has 17 amino acids. Trimming removed 4 bases at V and 0 bases at J, with 16 bases between. Per the germline V gene, CDR1 is MNHNS and CDR2 is SASEGT. In nucleotides, the CDR3 is TGTGCCAGCAGTGCATCAAGTTGGAGCGTTAGCAATCAGCCCCAGCATTTT. It encodes CASSASSWSVSNQPQHF.

The chain carries TRBV27 and TRBJ2-7, with D maybe TRBD2 (6 bases). V gave up 4 bases and J gave up 5 bases, with 21 bases separating them. This CDR3 comprises 16 residues. Germline assignment: CDR1 MNHEY and CDR2 SMNVEV (reference sequence). The CDR3 loop reads CASSSSSYEAGHEQYF. CDR3 DNA sequence: TGTGCCAGCAGTTCCTCTTCCTATGAAGCGGGCCACGAGCAGTACTTC.

The rearrangement links TRBV11-2 to TRBJ1-5; D gene uncertain. The V end was cut by 2 bases, the J end by 7 bases, with 9 bases between. The CDR3 contains 13 residues. Germline CDR1 reads SGHAT; CDR2 reads FQNNGV. CDR3 DNA sequence: TGTGCCAGCAGCTTATCCGCGGGCCAGCCCCAGCATTTT. Its protein is CASSLSAGQPQHF.

CDR3 bases: TGTGCCAGTAGTGCTAAGACGGGCGGGGGGCCCAATGAGCAGTTCTTC. Its translation is CASSAKTGGGPNEQFF. The V and J genes are TRBV19 and TRBJ2-1; the match to TRBD2 covers 8 bases. J gave up 6 bases and V 5 bases, and 12 bases lay outside the gene matches. Germline CDR1 is LNHDA and CDR2 is SQIVND (reference sequence). The CDR3 contains 16 residues.

V usage is TRBV6-5 and J usage is TRBJ2-7; D remains ambiguous. The V end lost 5 bases, the J end lost 4 bases, and 6 bases lay between the germline ends. The CDR3 runs 11 residues. Germline CDR1 reads MNHEY; CDR2 reads SVGAGI. The CDR3 loop is CASSNQYEQYF. DNA for the CDR3: TGTGCCAGCAGTAACCAGTACGAGCAGTACTTC.

For the CDR3, the DNA is TGTGCCAGCAGCAAAGGACACCCACGGAACACCATATATTTT. It translates to CASSKGHPRNTIYF. The chain employs TRBV21-1 and TRBJ1-3; TRBD1 was called by the table and not checked on the DNA. TRBV21-1 is assigned pseudogene status. The CDR3 spans 14 residues.

CDR3 DNA sequence: TGTGCCAGCAGCCATCGGTCTAGTCAGCCCCAGCATTTT. Translation gives CASSHRSSQPQHF. The V gene is TRBV3-1 (or the pseudogene TRBV3-2), the J gene TRBJ1-5; D remains unclear. V lost 3 bases, J lost 6 bases, and 9 bases lay in between. Germline values: CDR1 LGHDT, CDR2 YNNKEL (reference sequence). The CDR3 contains 13 residues.

The V and J genes are TRBV5-1 and TRBJ1-1; D is ambiguous. The CDR3 sequence is 14 residues long. Germline V CDR1 and CDR2: SGHRS, YFSETQ. The V and J ends lost 4 bases and 1 base respectively, with 11 bases between them. Written as DNA, the CDR3 is TGCGCCAGCAGCCCGCAGGTTGGGAACACTGAAGCTTTCTTT. It codes for CASSPQVGNTEAFF.

The CDR3 bases are TGCGCCAGCAGCCCAACTAGCGGTTACACAGATACGCAGTATTTT. Translating gives CASSPTSGYTDTQYF. The chain carries TRBV4-1 and TRBJ2-3; the match to TRBD2 covers 8 bases. Per the germline V gene, CDR1 is MGHRA and CDR2 is YSYEKL. This CDR3 region has 15 residues. The V and J ends lost 4 bases and 2 bases, in that order; junction bases with no gene match: 5.

This chain connects TRBV7-7 to TRBJ2-3; maybe TRBD2 (6 bases). V lost 6 bases, J lost 0 bases, and 16 bases lay in between. Per the germline V gene, CDR1 is SSHAT and CDR2 is FNYEAQ (reference sequence). This CDR3 has 16 residues. Here the CDR3 reads CASSPRWSGSTDTQYF. DNA of the CDR3: TGTGCCAGCAGTCCCCGCTGGAGCGGGAGCACAGATACGCAGTATTTT.